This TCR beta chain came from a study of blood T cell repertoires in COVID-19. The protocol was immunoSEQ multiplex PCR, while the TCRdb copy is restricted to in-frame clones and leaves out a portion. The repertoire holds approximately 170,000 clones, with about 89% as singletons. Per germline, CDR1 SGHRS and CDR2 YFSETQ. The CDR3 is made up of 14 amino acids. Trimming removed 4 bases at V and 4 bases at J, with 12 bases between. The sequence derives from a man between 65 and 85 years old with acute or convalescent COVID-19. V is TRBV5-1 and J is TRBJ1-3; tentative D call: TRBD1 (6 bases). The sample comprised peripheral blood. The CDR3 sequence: CASSKGESGNTIYF. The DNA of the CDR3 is TGCGCCAGCAGCAAGGGGGAGTCAGGAAACACCATATATTTT. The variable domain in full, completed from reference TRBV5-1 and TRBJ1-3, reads KAGVTQTPRYLIKTRGQQVTLSCSPISGHRSVSWYQQTPGQGLQFLFEYFSETQRNKGNFPGRFSGRQFSNSRSEMNVSTLELGDSALYLCASSKGESGNTIYFGEGSWLTVV.